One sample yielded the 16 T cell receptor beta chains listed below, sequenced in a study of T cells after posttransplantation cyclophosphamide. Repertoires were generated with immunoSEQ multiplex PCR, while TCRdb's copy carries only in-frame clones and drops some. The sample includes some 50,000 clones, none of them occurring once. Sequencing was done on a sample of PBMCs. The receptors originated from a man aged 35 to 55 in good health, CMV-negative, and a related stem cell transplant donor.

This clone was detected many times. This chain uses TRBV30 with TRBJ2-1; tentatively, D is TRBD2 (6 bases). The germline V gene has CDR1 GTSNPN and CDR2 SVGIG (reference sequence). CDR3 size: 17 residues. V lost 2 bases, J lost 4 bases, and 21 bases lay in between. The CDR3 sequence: CAWSRRFGEAGYNEQFF. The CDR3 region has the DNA TGTGCCTGGAGTCGTCGTTTCGGGGAGGCTGGATACAATGAGCAGTTCTTC.

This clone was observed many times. The CDR3 spells CASSQDLLAGGSYEQYF. CDR3 nucleotide sequence: TGTGCCAGCAGCCAAGATCTCTTAGCGGGAGGAAGTTACGAGCAGTACTTC. J is TRBJ2-7 and V is TRBV14; 10 positions agree with TRBD2. The germline gives CDR1 SGHDN, CDR2 FVKESK. V trimming: 0 bases; J trimming: 4 bases; junction bases outside the gene matches: 9. The CDR3 consists of 17 residues.

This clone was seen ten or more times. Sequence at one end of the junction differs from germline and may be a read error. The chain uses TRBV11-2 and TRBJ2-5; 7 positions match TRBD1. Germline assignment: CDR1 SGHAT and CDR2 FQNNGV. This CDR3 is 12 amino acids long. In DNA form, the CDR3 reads TGTGCCAGCAGCTTACATTCGGGACAGCATGACTTC. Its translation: CASSLHSGQHDF.

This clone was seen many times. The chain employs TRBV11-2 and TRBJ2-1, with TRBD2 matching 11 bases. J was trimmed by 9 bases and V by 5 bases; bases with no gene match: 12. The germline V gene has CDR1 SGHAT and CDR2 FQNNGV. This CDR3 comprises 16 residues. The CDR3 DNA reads TGTGCCAGCAGCCTCAATAGCGGGAGGGTGGGTGTTGAGCAGTTCTTC. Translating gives CASSLNSGRVGVEQFF.

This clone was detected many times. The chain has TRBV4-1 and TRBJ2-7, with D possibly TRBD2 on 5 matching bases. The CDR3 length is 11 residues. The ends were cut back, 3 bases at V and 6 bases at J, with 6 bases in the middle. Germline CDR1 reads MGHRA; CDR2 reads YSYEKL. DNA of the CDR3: TGCGCCAGCAGCCACGGAGGCGAGCAGTACTTC. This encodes CASSHGGEQYF.

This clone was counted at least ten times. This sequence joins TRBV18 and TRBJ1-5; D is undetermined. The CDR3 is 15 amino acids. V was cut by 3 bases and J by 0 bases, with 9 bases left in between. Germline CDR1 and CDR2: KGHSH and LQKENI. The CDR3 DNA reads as TGTGCCAGCTCACCCGTTGCGGCTAGCAATCAGCCCCAGCATTTT. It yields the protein CASSPVAASNQPQHF.

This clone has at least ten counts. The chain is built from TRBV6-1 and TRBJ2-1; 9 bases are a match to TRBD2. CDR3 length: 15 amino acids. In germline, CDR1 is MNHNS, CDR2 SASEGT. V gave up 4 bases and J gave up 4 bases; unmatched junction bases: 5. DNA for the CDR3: TGTGCCAGCAGTGTACGCCTAGCGGGATACAATGAGCAGTTCTTC. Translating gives CASSVRLAGYNEQFF.

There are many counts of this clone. The CDR3 DNA is TGTGCCAGTAGAAGCCGGCTAGTCGAAGAGACCCAGTACTTC. It encodes CASRSRLVEETQYF. V usage is TRBV19 and J usage is TRBJ2-5; D uncertain. CDR1 and CDR2 from the germline V gene are LNHDA and SQIVND (reference sequence). This CDR3 is built from 14 residues. Trimming pared 6 bases from V and 3 bases from J, leaving 14 bases between.

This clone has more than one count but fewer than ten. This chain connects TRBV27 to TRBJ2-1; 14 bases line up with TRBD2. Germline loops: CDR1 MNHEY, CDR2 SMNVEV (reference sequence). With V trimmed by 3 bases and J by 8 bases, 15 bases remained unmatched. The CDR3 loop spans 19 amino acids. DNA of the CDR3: TGTGCCAGCAGTTTCGGGACTAGCGGGAGCCTACTCCTCGCCGATGAGCAGTTCTTC. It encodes CASSFGTSGSLLLADEQFF.

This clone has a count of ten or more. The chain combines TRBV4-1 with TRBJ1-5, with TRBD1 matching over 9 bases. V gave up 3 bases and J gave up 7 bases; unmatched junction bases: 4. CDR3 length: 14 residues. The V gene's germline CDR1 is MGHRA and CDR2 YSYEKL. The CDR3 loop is CASSQDRGGQPQHF. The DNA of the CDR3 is TGCGCCAGCAGCCAGGACAGGGGTGGGCAGCCCCAGCATTTT.

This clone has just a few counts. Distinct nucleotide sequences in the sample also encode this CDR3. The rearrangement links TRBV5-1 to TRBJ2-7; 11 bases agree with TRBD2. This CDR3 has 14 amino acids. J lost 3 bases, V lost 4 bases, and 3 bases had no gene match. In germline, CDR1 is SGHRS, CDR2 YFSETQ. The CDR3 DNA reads TGCGCCAGCAGCCTGACTAGCGGGATCTACGAGCAGTACTTC. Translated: CASSLTSGIYEQYF. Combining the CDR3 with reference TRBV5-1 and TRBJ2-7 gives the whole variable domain KAGVTQTPRYLIKTRGQQVTLSCSPISGHRSVSWYQQTPGQGLQFLFEYFSETQRNKGNFPGRFSGRQFSNSRSEMNVSTLELGDSALYLCASSLTSGIYEQYFGPGTRLTVT.

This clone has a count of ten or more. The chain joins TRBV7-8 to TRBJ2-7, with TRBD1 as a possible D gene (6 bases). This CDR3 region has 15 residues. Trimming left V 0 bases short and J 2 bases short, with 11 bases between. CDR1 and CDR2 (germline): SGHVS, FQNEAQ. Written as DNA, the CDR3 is TGTGCCAGCAGCTTAGCAAGGACAGCCGCCTACGAGCAGTACTTC. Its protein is CASSLARTAAYEQYF.

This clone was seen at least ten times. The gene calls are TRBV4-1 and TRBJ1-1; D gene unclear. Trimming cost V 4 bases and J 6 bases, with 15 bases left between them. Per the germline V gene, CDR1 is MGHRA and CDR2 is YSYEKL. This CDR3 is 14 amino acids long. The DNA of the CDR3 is TGCGCCAGCAGCCCCCCGGGTGATTGGTCTGAAGCTTTCTTT. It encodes CASSPPGDWSEAFF.

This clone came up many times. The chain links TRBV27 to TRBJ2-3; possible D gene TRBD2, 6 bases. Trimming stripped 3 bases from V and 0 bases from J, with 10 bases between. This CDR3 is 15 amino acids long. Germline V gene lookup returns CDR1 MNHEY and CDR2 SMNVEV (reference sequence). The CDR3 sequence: CASSLWDSSTDTQYF. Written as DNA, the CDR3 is TGTGCCAGCAGTTTGTGGGACTCTAGCACAGATACGCAGTATTTT.

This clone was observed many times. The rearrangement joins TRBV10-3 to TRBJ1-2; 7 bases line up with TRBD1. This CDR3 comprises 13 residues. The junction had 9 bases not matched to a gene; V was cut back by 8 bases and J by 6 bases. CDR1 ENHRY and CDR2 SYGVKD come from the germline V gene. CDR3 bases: TGTGCCATCCGCGACAGGGCAGAGGATGGCTACACCTTC. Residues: CAIRDRAEDGYTF.

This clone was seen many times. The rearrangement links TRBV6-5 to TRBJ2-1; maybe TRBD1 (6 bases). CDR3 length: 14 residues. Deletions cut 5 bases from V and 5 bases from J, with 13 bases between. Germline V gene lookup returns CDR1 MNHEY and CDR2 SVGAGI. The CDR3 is CASSRGQANNEQFF. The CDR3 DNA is TGTGCCAGCAGTCGGGGACAAGCCAACAATGAGCAGTTCTTC.